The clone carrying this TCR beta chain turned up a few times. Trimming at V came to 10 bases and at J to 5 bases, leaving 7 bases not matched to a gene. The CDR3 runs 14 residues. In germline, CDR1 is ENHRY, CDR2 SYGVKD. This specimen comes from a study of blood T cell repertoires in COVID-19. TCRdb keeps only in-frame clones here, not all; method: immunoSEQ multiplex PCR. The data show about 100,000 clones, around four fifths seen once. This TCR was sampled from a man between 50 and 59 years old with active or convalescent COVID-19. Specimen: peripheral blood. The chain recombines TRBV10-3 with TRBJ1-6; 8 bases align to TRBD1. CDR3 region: CATQGQGNNSPLHF. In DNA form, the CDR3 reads TGTGCCACACAAGGACAGGGAAATAATTCACCCCTCCACTTT.